This is a list of T cell receptor beta chains from one sample in a study of T cell responses to AZD1222 COVID-19 vaccine. The repertoire was sequenced with immunoSEQ multiplex PCR; TCRdb's copy has only in-frame clones and lacks some. The profile shows around 130,000 clones, 88% of them singletons. This specimen was peripheral blood, taken 28 days after the second AZD1222 dose. Receptors originate from an adult who received the AZD1222 COVID-19 vaccine. Each CDR3 is given with its conserved first and last residue. Fields, in order: clone size, V gene, J gene, D gene, CDR3 protein, CDR3 DNA. The D gene is left open where the match is weak. Size tells how often a clone was seen (once, few, many) or the class of an expanded clone, and some rows leave it out.

abundance: .; v_gene: TRBV28; j_gene: TRBJ2-5; d_gene: .; CDR3aa: CASRKQGQETQYF; CDR3nt: TGTGCCAGCAGGAAACAGGGTCAAGAGACCCAGTACTTC
abundance: .; v_gene: TRBV29-1; j_gene: TRBJ2-1; d_gene: .; CDR3aa: CSVENYNEQFF; CDR3nt: TGCAGCGTTGAAAACTACAATGAGCAGTTCTTC
abundance: .; v_gene: TRBV29-1; j_gene: TRBJ1-5; d_gene: TRBD1; CDR3aa: CSPTGGSQPQHF; CDR3nt: TGCAGCCCGACAGGGGGCAGTCAGCCCCAGCATTTT
abundance: .; v_gene: TRBV6-4; j_gene: TRBJ1-5; d_gene: .; CDR3aa: CAPAVRGEDNQPQHF; CDR3nt: TGTGCCCCAGCAGTGAGGGGGGAGGACAATCAGCCCCAGCATTTT
abundance: .; v_gene: TRBV7-3; j_gene: TRBJ1-1; d_gene: .; CDR3aa: CASSRRGGSQTEAFF; CDR3nt: TGTGCCAGCAGCCGAAGGGGAGGGAGTCAGACTGAAGCTTTCTTT
abundance: .; v_gene: TRBV6-5; j_gene: TRBJ1-2; d_gene: TRBD1; CDR3aa: CAGRPGQGLGYTF; CDR3nt: TGTGCCGGACGACCGGGACAGGGGCTTGGCTACACCTTC
abundance: .; v_gene: TRBV19; j_gene: TRBJ1-1; d_gene: .; CDR3aa: CASSMYGGSTWAFF; CDR3nt: TGTGCCAGTAGTATGTACGGCGGTAGCACATGGGCTTTCTTT
abundance: .; v_gene: TRBV5-4; j_gene: TRBJ1-1; d_gene: .; CDR3aa: CASSFGGPAKAFF; CDR3nt: TGTGCCAGCAGCTTTGGGGGTCCTGCCAAAGCTTTCTTT
abundance: .; v_gene: TRBV29-1; j_gene: TRBJ2-2; d_gene: TRBD1; CDR3aa: CSAIVQGAGELFF; CDR3nt: TGCAGCGCCATCGTCCAGGGGGCCGGGGAGCTGTTTTTT
abundance: .; v_gene: TRBV3-1/TRBV3-2; j_gene: TRBJ1-1; d_gene: .; CDR3aa: CASSQRQAEAFF; CDR3nt: TGTGCCAGCAGCCAACGGCAAGCTGAAGCTTTCTTT
abundance: .; v_gene: TRBV29-1; j_gene: TRBJ2-7; d_gene: .; CDR3aa: CSATGTGYEQYF; CDR3nt: TGCAGCGCCACCGGGACGGGCTACGAGCAGTACTTC
abundance: .; v_gene: TRBV19; j_gene: TRBJ2-7; d_gene: .; CDR3aa: CASSPWAGGTGSEQYF; CDR3nt: TGTGCCAGTAGTCCCTGGGCCGGAGGCACAGGTAGCGAGCAGTACTTC
abundance: .; v_gene: TRBV30; j_gene: TRBJ2-7; d_gene: .; CDR3aa: CAWSQGSPGEQYF; CDR3nt: TGTGCCTGGAGCCAAGGGAGCCCGGGCGAGCAGTACTTC
abundance: once; v_gene: TRBV28; j_gene: TRBJ1-2; d_gene: .; CDR3aa: CASSLRGSYGYTF; CDR3nt: TGTGCCAGCAGCTTGAGGGGATCCTATGGCTACACCTTC
abundance: .; v_gene: TRBV4-3; j_gene: TRBJ1-2; d_gene: .; CDR3aa: CASSQSGLQGVYGYTF; CDR3nt: TGCGCCAGCAGCCAGTCGGGCCTTCAAGGGGTTTATGGCTACACCTTC
abundance: .; v_gene: TRBV5-6; j_gene: TRBJ2-5; d_gene: TRBD2; CDR3aa: CASSLELAGETQYF; CDR3nt: TGTGCCAGCAGCTTGGAGCTAGCGGGAGAGACCCAGTACTTC
abundance: .; v_gene: TRBV19; j_gene: TRBJ2-7; d_gene: .; CDR3aa: CASSQTVSYEQYF; CDR3nt: TGTGCCAGTTCCCAGACTGTTTCCTACGAGCAGTACTTC
abundance: .; v_gene: TRBV5-5; j_gene: TRBJ1-1; d_gene: .; CDR3aa: CASSLALRATVNTEAFF; CDR3nt: TGTGCCAGCAGCTTGGCCCTGAGGGCGACGGTGAACACTGAAGCTTTCTTT
abundance: .; v_gene: TRBV5-1; j_gene: TRBJ1-2; d_gene: .; CDR3aa: CASSLGVPGSNYGYTF; CDR3nt: TGCGCCAGCAGCTTGGGCGTGCCAGGGAGTAACTATGGCTACACCTTC
abundance: .; v_gene: TRBV28; j_gene: TRBJ2-1; d_gene: TRBD1; CDR3aa: CASIRDRGRGQFF; CDR3nt: TGTGCCAGCATCAGGGACAGGGGGAGGGGGCAGTTCTTC
abundance: .; v_gene: TRBV5-4; j_gene: TRBJ2-2; d_gene: .; CDR3aa: CASTLGLPETGELFF; CDR3nt: TGTGCCAGCACCCTGGGGCTTCCAGAGACCGGGGAGCTGTTTTTT
abundance: .; v_gene: TRBV27; j_gene: TRBJ2-3; d_gene: .; CDR3aa: CASSLRHSTDTQYF; CDR3nt: TGTGCCAGCAGTTTAAGGCACAGCACAGATACGCAGTATTTT
abundance: .; v_gene: TRBV25-1; j_gene: TRBJ2-2; d_gene: TRBD2; CDR3aa: CASSATSGKEFTGELFF; CDR3nt: TGTGCCAGCAGTGCTACTAGCGGGAAGGAGTTTACCGGGGAGCTGTTTTTT
abundance: .; v_gene: TRBV30; j_gene: TRBJ1-3; d_gene: .; CDR3aa: CAWSVGVSGNTIYF; CDR3nt: TGTGCCTGGAGTGTAGGGGTTTCTGGAAACACCATATATTTT
abundance: .; v_gene: TRBV18; j_gene: TRBJ2-7; d_gene: .; CDR3aa: CASATMSAYEQYF; CDR3nt: TGTGCCAGCGCGACTATGAGTGCCTACGAGCAGTACTTC
abundance: once; v_gene: TRBV27; j_gene: TRBJ2-1; d_gene: TRBD2; CDR3aa: CASSSLAGSSSNEQFF; CDR3nt: TGTGCCAGCAGTTCACTAGCGGGATCGAGTAGCAATGAGCAGTTCTTC
abundance: few; v_gene: TRBV5-6; j_gene: TRBJ2-1; d_gene: TRBD1; CDR3aa: CASTLIWPNRGQYNEQFF; CDR3nt: TGTGCCAGCACCCTCATATGGCCGAACAGGGGGCAATACAATGAGCAGTTCTTC
abundance: .; v_gene: TRBV28; j_gene: TRBJ2-7; d_gene: .; CDR3aa: CASSLTRNSYEQYF; CDR3nt: TGTGCCAGCAGTTTAACCAGGAACTCCTACGAGCAGTACTTC
abundance: .; v_gene: TRBV7-9; j_gene: TRBJ1-1; d_gene: .; CDR3aa: CASSFGQRNTEAFF; CDR3nt: TGTGCCAGCAGCTTTGGACAGAGGAACACTGAAGCTTTCTTT
abundance: once; v_gene: TRBV7-9; j_gene: TRBJ1-4; d_gene: .; CDR3aa: CASSLGGNEKLFF; CDR3nt: TGTGCCAGCAGCTTAGGGGGGAATGAAAAACTGTTTTTT
abundance: .; v_gene: TRBV27; j_gene: TRBJ2-1; d_gene: TRBD1; CDR3aa: CASSPRGTGVNEQFF; CDR3nt: TGTGCCAGCAGCCCAAGGGGGACAGGGGTGAATGAGCAGTTCTTC
abundance: few; v_gene: TRBV10-3; j_gene: TRBJ2-3; d_gene: .; CDR3aa: CAISEPGDEGSTDTQYF; CDR3nt: TGTGCCATCAGTGAGCCCGGGGATGAGGGGAGCACAGATACGCAGTATTTT
abundance: .; v_gene: TRBV3-1/TRBV3-2; j_gene: TRBJ1-1; d_gene: .; CDR3aa: CATLGNPPTEAFF; CDR3nt: TGTGCCACCCTAGGAAACCCTCCGACCGAAGCTTTCTTT
abundance: .; v_gene: TRBV29-1; j_gene: TRBJ2-1; d_gene: TRBD2; CDR3aa: CSVPKLAGAGDEQFF; CDR3nt: TGCAGCGTTCCGAAACTAGCGGGAGCGGGGGATGAGCAGTTCTTC
abundance: .; v_gene: TRBV5-1; j_gene: TRBJ1-2; d_gene: TRBD1; CDR3aa: CASSQTGGPAYGYTF; CDR3nt: TGCGCCAGCAGCCAAACAGGGGGACCTGCCTATGGCTACACCTTC